The 13 T cell receptor beta chains below were found in one sample sequenced in a study of CD8 T cells in ankylosing spondylitis (TCRdb year 2017). Libraries were constructed by 5' RACE. Sequencing used an Illumina HiSeq 2500. TCRdb itself trimmed the public reads at Q25 with fastp, ran MiXCR and retained productive beta chains. Entries that share a CDR3 protein sequence are merged under the most common genes and DNA. The sample includes approximately 190,000 distinct CDR3 sequences, with about an eighth observed a single time. 9.5% to 12% of the sample rests with the top ten. The sample consisted of blood, either unsorted or a sorted T cell fraction (not recorded which). The receptors shown here come from a female donor with ankylosing spondylitis or in good health (not recorded which).

This clonotype occurred many times. The rearrangement uses TRBV4-1 and TRBJ1-5; D is undetermined. This CDR3 region has 14 residues. CDR1 MGHRA and CDR2 YSYEKL come from the germline V gene. With 0 bases removed from V and 5 bases from J, the gap between germline ends came to 8 bases. The DNA for the CDR3 is TGCGCCAGCAGCCAAGATATGGAAGATCAGCCCCAGCATTTT. Protein product: CASSQDMEDQPQHF.

The rearrangement uses TRBV5-1 and TRBJ1-5; D is perhaps TRBD1 (5 bases). Trimming removed 0 bases from V and 4 bases from J, with 11 bases in between. The CDR3 runs 15 residues. Looked up from germline, CDR1 is SGHRS and CDR2 is YFSETQ. CDR3 sequence (DNA): TGCGCCAGCAGCTTGGGGGGGGGGTTGAATCAGCCCCAGCATTTT. Translated, it gives CASSLGGGLNQPQHF.

This clonotype was observed at least ten times. The chain links TRBV5-6 to TRBJ2-1; 14 bases match TRBD2. This CDR3 is built from 19 residues. J was trimmed by 9 bases and V by 4 bases; bases with no gene match: 18. The germline V gene has CDR1 SGHDT and CDR2 YYEEEE. CDR3 sequence (DNA): TGTGCCAGCAGCACGAATTCGGGACTAGCGGGAGAGAGGAGGGGTGAGCAGTTCTTC. Amino acids: CASSTNSGLAGERRGEQFF.

This sequence joins TRBV9 and TRBJ2-7, with 10 positions matching TRBD2. With 0 bases clipped from V and 2 bases from J, the junction kept 8 bases outside the gene matches. The germline V gene encodes CDR1 SGDLS and CDR2 YYNGEE. The CDR3 totals 17 residues. The CDR3 DNA reads as TGTGCCAGCAGCGTAGGTCTAGCGGGAGACCCAACCTACGAGCAGTACTTC. The encoded protein is CASSVGLAGDPTYEQYF.

In its sample, this clonotype was seen a few times. V is TRBV5-6 and J is TRBJ2-4, with TRBD2 identical over 10 bases. Germline V lookup: CDR1 SGHDT, CDR2 YYEEEE. The V segment lost 0 bases and the J segment 15 bases; nucleotides outside the gene matches: 9. The CDR3 has 14 residues. The CDR3 protein is CASSLASSGSVRYF. CDR3 bases: TGTGCCAGCAGCTTGGCCTCTAGCGGGAGCGTGCGGTACTTC.

This clonotype was found a few times. V is TRBV20-1 and J is TRBJ2-1; D is unresolved. CDR1 and CDR2 (germline): DFQATT, SNEGSKA (reference sequence). The CDR3 has 13 amino acids. V was trimmed by 3 bases and J by 0 bases, leaving 6 bases between them. The CDR3 DNA reads TGCAGTGCTAGTTCGGGCTCCTACAATGAGCAGTTCTTC. It translates to CSASSGSYNEQFF.

The sample holds a few counts of this clonotype. J is TRBJ1-5 and V is TRBV12-3 or TRBV12-4; no clear D. Trimming left V 5 bases short and J 7 bases short, with 9 bases between. The CDR3 runs 12 residues. The CDR3 sequence is CASSLAGQPQHF. In DNA, the CDR3 is TGTGCCAGCAGTCTTGCGGGCCAGCCCCAGCATTTT.

This clonotype was recorded at least ten times. The chain carries TRBV12-3 or TRBV12-4 and TRBJ2-2; D is unresolved. Trimming pared 10 bases from V and 1 base from J, leaving 4 bases between. The CDR3 is 11 residues long. The CDR3 loop reads CATKNTGELFF. The CDR3 DNA reads as TGTGCCACCAAGAACACCGGGGAGCTGTTTTTT.

This clonotype was counted ten times or more. The chain has TRBV7-2 and TRBJ1-2; possible D gene TRBD1, 6 bases. Germline-derived CDR1 and CDR2 are SGHTA and FQGNSA. Trimming took 1 base from V and 3 from J, leaving 12 bases between them. This CDR3 contains 15 residues. The CDR3 spells CASSLVGGADYGYTF. The DNA for the CDR3 is TGTGCCAGCAGCTTAGTCGGGGGGGCTGACTATGGCTACACCTTC. Using reference TRBV7-2 and TRBJ1-2 for the parts outside the CDR3, the full variable domain is GAGVSQSPSNKVTEKGKDVELRCDPISGHTALYWYRQSLGQGLEFLIYFQGNSAPDKSGLPSDRFSAERTGGSVSTLTIQRTQQEDSAVYLCASSLVGGADYGYTFGSGTRLTVV.

This clonotype has ten or more counts. V gene TRBV4-2 combines with J gene TRBJ2-7; 8 nucleotides agree with TRBD1. From germline, CDR1 is LGHNA and CDR2 YNFKEQ. The trim removed 5 bases at V and 2 bases at J, leaving 5 bases unmatched. The CDR3 sequence is 14 residues long. The CDR3 reads CASSESRGPYEQYF. In nucleotides, the CDR3 is TGTGCCAGCAGCGAAAGCAGGGGGCCCTACGAGCAGTACTTC.

This clonotype came up a few times. The chain combines TRBV7-8 with TRBJ2-2; D is perhaps TRBD1 (5 bases). Deletions cut 5 bases from V and 9 bases from J, with 13 bases between. This CDR3 has 13 residues. Germline V gives CDR1 SGHVS, CDR2 FQNEAQ. CDR3: CASSPSQGRELFF. The CDR3 nucleotides are TGTGCCAGCAGCCCCTCCCAGGGCAGGGAGCTGTTTTTT.

The rearrangement uses TRBV24-1 and TRBJ2-7; TRBD1 matches at 7 bases. The V and J ends lost 4 bases and 2 bases, in that order; junction bases with no gene match: 4. This CDR3 has 14 residues. Germline lookup yields CDR1 KGHDR and CDR2 SFDVKD. The CDR3 bases are TGTGCCACCAGTGAGTCGGACAGGCCCTACGAGCAGTACTTC. It specifies CATSESDRPYEQYF.

This clonotype was recorded a few times. This sequence joins TRBV11-1 and TRBJ2-2; 14 positions match TRBD2. Germline CDR1 is SGHAT and CDR2 is FQDESV (reference sequence). Trimming cost V 5 bases and J 6 bases; bases outside gene matches: 8. The CDR3 runs 17 residues. The DNA for the CDR3 is TGTGCCAGCAGCCCCCGCGGACTAGCGGGAGGTTCCGGGGAGCTGTTTTTT. Translating it yields CASSPRGLAGGSGELFF.